This T cell receptor beta chain was sequenced for a study of graft-versus-host responses after intestinal transplantation. Study details: Recipients underwent multivisceral, liver-intestinal, or isolated intestinal transplants. The study gave all recipients anti-thymocyte globulin induction, then tacrolimus and steroids for approximately 3 years. Findings and caveats of the study: Circulating GvH clones peaking coincided with falling HvG clones soon after transplant. Present in recipient marrow, GvH clones included some that appeared first in ileum or blood.

Some clones are missing from TCRdb's copy, which holds only in-frame ones; the method was immunoSEQ multiplex PCR. This sample carries 70,000 to 80,000 clones, 90% of them seen once, and the ten largest clones take 1.3%. On this clone itself: Its antigen is not identified.

CDR1 is SNHLY, CDR2 FYNNEI, per germline. The CDR3 has 15 residues. V trimming: 6 bases; J trimming: 3 bases; junction bases outside the gene matches: 6. The receptor was derived from a human donor who received an intestinal transplant. The starting material was unstimulated CD8+ T cells sorted from spleen or lymph node cells, obtained before intestinal transplant. The V gene is TRBV2, the J gene TRBJ1-4; 8 bases are shared with TRBD1. As DNA, the CDR3 is TGTGCCAGCAGGGACAGGGATAATGCTAATGAAAAACTGTTTTTT. This encodes CASRDRDNANEKLFF.